This T cell receptor (beta chain) was sequenced during a study of blood T cell repertoires in COVID-19. Study information: Spain, Italy and the United States supplied samples that represented acute and convalescent COVID-19.

The table came from immunoSEQ multiplex PCR; TCRdb's copy has only in-frame clones and leaves some out. Here the sample spans some 300,000 clones, around 88% being singletons. V was shortened by 0 bases and J by 0 bases, with 21 bases between the two germline ends. The CDR3 runs 20 residues. Germline V CDR1 and CDR2: SGHNT, YENEEA. Material: peripheral blood. This clonotype was obtained from a woman in her twenties or thirties who had recovered from COVID-19. The V and J genes are TRBV11-3 and TRBJ1-5; D remains ambiguous. For the CDR3, the DNA is TGTGCCAGCAGCTTAGAGGGAACCGGGATCGGATATTATAGCAATCAGCCCCAGCATTTT. Its protein product is CASSLEGTGIGYYSNQPQHF.